These 11 T cell receptor beta chains share one sample of origin, sequenced in a study of type 1 and type 2 diabetes patients. Amplification started from genomic DNA. Multiplex PCR with 30 forward and 13 reverse primers amplified the TCR beta CDR3. From the multiplex PCR reads, TCRdb called clonotypes with MiXCR, one entry per CDR3 protein. The sample shows about 270,000 distinct CDR3 sequences, roughly 50% of them seen only once. Sequencing was carried out using peripheral blood mononuclear cells (PBMCs). These receptor sequences come from a man in his late teens or twenties with type 2 diabetes.

This chain connects TRBV19 to TRBJ2-7; tentatively, D is TRBD1 (6 bases). The CDR3 is made up of 13 amino acids. V lost 8 bases and J lost 7, with 18 bases in between. Germline V gene sequence: CDR1 LNHDA, CDR2 SQIVND (reference sequence). The CDR3 coding sequence is TGTGCCAGTTCCGGGACACTTTTGTCGGAGCAGTACTTC. This translates into CASSGTLLSEQYF.

This clonotype was detected ten times or more. This chain joins TRBV25-1 and TRBJ2-7, with 8 positions matching TRBD1. There are 17 residues in the CDR3. Germline CDR1 is MGHDK and CDR2 is SYGVNS. V shed 3 bases, J shed 5 bases, and the junction held 15 bases outside the gene matches. The CDR3 DNA reads as TGTGCCAGCAGTGAGTGGGGGGACCTGACAGGGGACCACGAGCAGTACTTC. It codes for CASSEWGDLTGDHEQYF.

The V and J genes are TRBV27 and TRBJ2-7; TRBD1 matches 8 bases. The CDR3 length is 19 residues. With 6 bases clipped from V and 2 bases from J, the junction kept 21 bases outside the gene matches. Germline V gene lookup returns CDR1 MNHEY and CDR2 SMNVEV (reference sequence). CDR3 residues: CASSPFAPILGQATYEQYF. The DNA for the CDR3 is TGTGCCAGCAGCCCATTCGCCCCCATTCTGGGACAGGCTACCTACGAGCAGTACTTC.

The J gene is TRBJ1-1, the V gene TRBV13, with D possibly TRBD1 on 6 matching bases. V lost 11 bases, J lost 5 bases, and 15 bases lay in between. Germline lookup yields CDR1 PRHDT and CDR2 FYEKMQ (reference sequence). The CDR3 contains 12 residues. As DNA, the CDR3 is TGTGCCCCGGTGAGGGGGGAGACTGAAGCTTTCTTT. The encoded protein is CAPVRGETEAFF. Based on the CDR3 plus reference TRBV13 and TRBJ1-1, the full variable domain is AAGVIQSPRHLIKEKRETATLKCYPIPRHDTVYWYQQGPGQDPQFLISFYEKMQSDKGSIPDRFSAQQFSDYHSELNMSSLELGDSALYFCAPVRGETEAFFGQGTRLTVV.

DNA of the CDR3: TGTGCCAGCAGCTTAGGGGGGTTATCTAATGAAAAACTGTTTTTT. This codes for CASSLGGLSNEKLFF. The V gene is TRBV7-2, the J gene TRBJ1-4; D is possibly TRBD1 (5 bases). CDR1 is SGHTA, CDR2 FQGNSA, per germline. V dropped 1 base and J dropped 3 bases, with 9 bases sitting between them. The CDR3 sequence is 15 residues long. The complete variable domain, with remaining parts taken from reference TRBV7-2 and TRBJ1-4, reads GAGVSQSPSNKVTEKGKDVELRCDPISGHTALYWYRQSLGQGLEFLIYFQGNSAPDKSGLPSDRFSAERTGGSVSTLTIQRTQQEDSAVYLCASSLGGLSNEKLFFGSGTQLSVL.

This clonotype was seen many times. This chain joins TRBV6-6 and TRBJ1-1; D not resolved. This CDR3 contains 10 residues. Germline CDR1 is MNHNY and CDR2 is SVGAGI (reference sequence). Trimming removed 5 bases from V and 8 bases from J, with 6 bases in between. The CDR3 sequence: CASSREEAFF. CDR3 nucleotide sequence: TGTGCCAGCAGTCGAGAGGAAGCTTTCTTT.

The chain combines TRBV7-2 with TRBJ1-2; D unresolved. The V end was cut by 1 base, the J end by 4 bases, with 16 bases between. This CDR3 has 16 residues. The germline gives CDR1 SGHTA, CDR2 FQGNSA. CDR3 DNA: TGTGCCAGCAGCTTAGATCTGGAGCACAGAGTCTATGGCTACACCTTC. Protein sequence: CASSLDLEHRVYGYTF.

The chain combines TRBV7-2 with TRBJ2-2, with TRBD1 identical over 7 bases. Germline CDR1 SGHTA, CDR2 FQGNSA. This CDR3 has 15 residues. Trimming at V came to 3 bases and at J to 3 bases, leaving 4 bases not matched to a gene. The CDR3 loop is CASSFDREHTGELFF. The CDR3 coding sequence is TGTGCCAGCAGCTTCGACAGGGAACACACCGGGGAGCTGTTTTTT.

The V gene is TRBV7-2, the J gene TRBJ1-6; tentatively, D is TRBD1 (5 bases). From germline, CDR1 is SGHTA and CDR2 FQGNSA. The CDR3 contains 12 residues. V lost 5 bases and J lost 10, with 9 bases in between. CDR3 region: CASSEGLSPLHF. CDR3 in DNA: TGTGCCAGCAGCGAGGGACTCTCACCCCTCCACTTT.

A remark on this clonotype: The germline gene is not matched at one end of the junction; a read error may be the cause. The chain links TRBV6-6 to TRBJ2-1, with D perhaps TRBD2 (6 bases). The CDR3 runs 12 residues. From germline, CDR1 is MNHNY and CDR2 SVGAGI (reference sequence). The CDR3 is CASSGTLDEQFF. Written as DNA, the CDR3 is TGCGCCAGCAGTGGGACTTTGGATGAGCAGTTCTTC.

The chain joins TRBV28 to TRBJ1-1; tentatively, D is TRBD1 (5 bases). Germline V gene sequence: CDR1 MDHEN, CDR2 SYDVKM. The CDR3 is 11 residues long. V shed 10 bases and J shed 4 bases, with 10 bases lying between them. The CDR3 spells CATRVSTEAFF. The CDR3 nucleotides read TGTGCCACCAGGGTGTCCACTGAAGCTTTCTTT.